The text below deals with one TCR beta chain. Its antigen is as yet unknown. Gene names are mouse gene names. From the germline J gene comes the end of the CDR3, since the read stops 4 residues before it. At the DNA level, this CDR3 is encoded by other sequences in the same sample as well. This record belongs to a study of CD8+ T cells in alopecia areata. On the study more broadly: C3H/HeJ donors with spontaneous alopecia, about 6-12 months old, supplied skin grafts to approximately 7-11-week-old female C3H/HeJ mice. Study results and caveats: Greater clonality was observed in lesional scalp samples, especially alopecia totalis/universalis, versus normal scalp. Sharing of TCRs across patients appeared less clear than in mice, possibly for HLA-related reasons. Resident alphabeta T cells of normal skin are also sequenced in scalp samples.

Trimming removed 1 base at V and 0 bases at J, with 9 bases between. The germline gives CDR1 NSQYPW, CDR2 LRSPGD (reference sequence). CDR3 length: 16 residues. Isolated RNA was reverse transcribed into cDNA used as the sequencing template. The data were produced by immunoSEQ multiplex PCR, yet TCRdb's version contains in-frame clones alone and is incomplete. The sample presents 90,000 to 130,000 clones, none singletons. Sequenced: lesional skin. The clonotype originates from a C3H/HeJ mouse with alopecia areata. The strain's MHC haplotype is H2-k. This chain joins TRBV1 and TRBJ1-4, with D possibly matching TRBD1 (6 bases). CDR3 DNA, as far as it was read: TGCACCTGCAGTGCAGTCGGGGGGCTTTCCAACGAA. Translation: CTCSAVGGLSNE. The full CDR3 sequence reads CTCSAVGGLSNERLFF.